This section outlines one TCR beta chain sequence together with its context. The antigen remains undetermined. V lost 4 bases and J lost 4, with 15 bases in between. Germline CDR1 is LNHDA and CDR2 is SQIVND (reference sequence). The CDR3 spans 15 residues. The PCR employed 60 Vbeta primers together with 13 Jbeta primers. Assay: immunoSEQ multiplex PCR; the TCRdb copy retains only in-frame clones and omits some. This table has fewer than 200,000 clones, roughly two thirds appearing once. These data are taken from a study of cytomegalovirus exposure and HLA in healthy donors. Overall study findings and caveats: As a later analysis showed, a missense DCLRE1C variant was linked to trimming of TCR beta V- and J-genes.

Likely unrecorded immune exposures existed in these nominally healthy donors. The source is a woman in her thirties or forties in good health and CMV-seropositive. The chain recombines TRBV19 with TRBJ2-3; D might be TRBD1 (6 bases). Sample: PBMCs. In nucleotides, the CDR3 is TGTGCCAGTAGTAAACGACAAGGGGGACCAGATACGCAGTATTTT. Protein: CASSKRQGGPDTQYF.